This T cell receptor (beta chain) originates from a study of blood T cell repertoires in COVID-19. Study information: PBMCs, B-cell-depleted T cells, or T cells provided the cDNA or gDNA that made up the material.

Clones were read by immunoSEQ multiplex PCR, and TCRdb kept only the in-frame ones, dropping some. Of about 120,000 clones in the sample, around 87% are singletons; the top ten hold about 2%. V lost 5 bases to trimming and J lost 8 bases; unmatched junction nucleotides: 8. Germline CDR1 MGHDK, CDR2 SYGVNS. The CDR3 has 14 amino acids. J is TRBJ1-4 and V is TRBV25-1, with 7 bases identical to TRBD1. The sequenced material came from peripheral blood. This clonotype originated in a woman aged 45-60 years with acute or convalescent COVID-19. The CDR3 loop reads CASSSNRGGEKLFF. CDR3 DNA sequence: TGTGCCAGCAGTAGCAACAGGGGTGGCGAAAAACTGTTTTTT.